This TCR beta chain is from a study of Ad26.COV2.S vaccination and SARS-CoV-2 variants. For the study at large: In the COV1001 trial, the donor was in the Ad26.COV2.S arm.

Treatment indicated: around 19 received Ad26.COV2.S at low or high dose, single or two shots; roughly five received placebo; per-sample allocation not given. Sampling took place 63 days after the first vaccine or placebo injection. Data came from immunoSEQ multiplex PCR; TCRdb stores just in-frame clones and leaves some out. In the table there are more than 300,000 clones, 86% of which are singletons. CDR3 size: 16 residues. The germline gives CDR1 SGHTA, CDR2 FQGTGA. V was pared by 2 bases and J by 2 bases, with 14 bases between. The sequence derives from a person aged 18-65 years who received the Ad26.COV2.S COVID-19 vaccine or a placebo. The chain is built from TRBV7-3 and TRBJ2-3; D tentatively fits TRBD1 or TRBD2 (6 bases each). The sequences come from peripheral blood, collected in a trial of Ad26.COV2.S vaccine versus placebo. DNA for the CDR3: TGTGCCAGCAGCTTACGGCGGGACACCTTCACAGATACGCAGTATTTT. It specifies CASSLRRDTFTDTQYF. The full variable domain, its missing parts supplied by reference TRBV7-3 and TRBJ2-3, is GAGVSQTPSNKVTEKGKYVELRCDPISGHTALYWYRQSLGQGPEFLIYFQGTGAADDSGLPNDRFFAVRPEGSVSTLKIQRTERGDSAVYLCASSLRRDTFTDTQYFGPGTRLTVL.